This T cell receptor beta chain is from a study of blood T cell repertoires in COVID-19. Study-wide background: Collection of acute and convalescent COVID-19 samples took place in the United States, Italy and Spain.

Across about two dozen US areas, participants ranged in age from roughly 18 to 95 years. V gave up 5 bases and J gave up 1 base; unmatched junction bases: 5. The CDR3 extends over 15 amino acids. CDR1 MNHEY and CDR2 SVGAGI come from the germline V gene. Original analysis: Amplification of reference gene primers was used by the study to estimate nucleated cell counts. Libraries were prepared by immunoSEQ multiplex PCR; TCRdb keeps only in-frame clonotypes and omits some of them. That table supplies the V and J calls and clone size; D and trimming were determined from the DNA. The sample has some 240,000 clones, around 88% seen once.

Source material: PBMCs or T cells enriched from blood (not recorded which). The receptor was isolated from a woman in her 40s with acute COVID-19. This chain connects TRBV6-5 to TRBJ1-2; 9 nucleotides align to TRBD1. For the CDR3, the DNA is TGTGCCAGCAGTCCCGGGACAGGGCTTAACTATGGCTACACCTTC. Translated: CASSPGTGLNYGYTF.